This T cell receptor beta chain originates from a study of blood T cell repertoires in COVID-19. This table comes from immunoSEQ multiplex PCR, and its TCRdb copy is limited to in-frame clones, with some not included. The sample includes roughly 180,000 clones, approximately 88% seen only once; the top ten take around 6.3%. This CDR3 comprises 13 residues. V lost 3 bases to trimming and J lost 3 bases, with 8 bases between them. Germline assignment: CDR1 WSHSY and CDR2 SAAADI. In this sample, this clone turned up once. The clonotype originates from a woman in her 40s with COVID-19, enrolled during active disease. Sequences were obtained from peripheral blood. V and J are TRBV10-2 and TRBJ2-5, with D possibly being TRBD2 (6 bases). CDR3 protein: CASSDGEEETQYF. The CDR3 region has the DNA TGCGCCAGCAGTGATGGGGAGGAAGAGACCCAGTACTTC.